Detailed here is one TCR beta chain. Its antigen is not known. Germline assignment: CDR1 SGHNT and CDR2 YYREEE (reference sequence). Trimming cost V 1 base and J 4 bases, with 11 bases left between them. The CDR3 is made up of 14 amino acids. From blood CD8+ and CD4+ T cells, TCR beta sequences were generated. A quantity of about 0.45 to 1 ug RNA underwent reverse transcription using random hexamers. TCRdb fed the immunoSEQ multiplex PCR reads into MiXCR, producing one record per CDR3 protein. This table has under 300,000 distinct CDR3 sequences, 90% to 97% appearing once. This sample stems from a study of CD8 T cells in Susac syndrome. General study points: The Susac syndrome CD4+ T cell repertoires displayed no clonal expansion.

This TCR came from a human donor with Susac syndrome. The source material was CD4+ T cells from PBMCs. The chain recombines TRBV5-4 with TRBJ2-5; D is possibly TRBD1 (5 bases). CDR3 nucleotides: TGTGCCAGCAGCTTGACAGGTAGTCGAGAGACCCAGTACTTC. The encoded protein is CASSLTGSRETQYF.